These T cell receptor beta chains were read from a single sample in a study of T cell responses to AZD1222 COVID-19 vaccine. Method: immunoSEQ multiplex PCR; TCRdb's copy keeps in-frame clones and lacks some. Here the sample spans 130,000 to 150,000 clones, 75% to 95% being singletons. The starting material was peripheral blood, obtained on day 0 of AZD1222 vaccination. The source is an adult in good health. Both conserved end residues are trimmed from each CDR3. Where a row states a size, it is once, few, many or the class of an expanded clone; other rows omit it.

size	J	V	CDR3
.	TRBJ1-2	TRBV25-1	ASSVLGFYGYT
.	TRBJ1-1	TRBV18	ASSPRTGMNTEAF
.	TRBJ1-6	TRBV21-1	ASSNRTPYNSPLH
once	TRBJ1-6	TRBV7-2	ASSLVNLGSRSYNSPLH
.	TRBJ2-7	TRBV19	ASRSQAGGPGYEQY
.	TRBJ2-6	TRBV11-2	ASSLPRFSGANVLT
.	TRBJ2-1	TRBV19	ASSIQGTYNEQF
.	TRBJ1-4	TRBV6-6	ATIGQTDEKLF
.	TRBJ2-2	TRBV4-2	ASSPGQGTLTGELF
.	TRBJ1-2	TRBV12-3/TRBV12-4	ASSGAFYGYT
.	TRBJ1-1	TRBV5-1	ASSLAQGEREAF
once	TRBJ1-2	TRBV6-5	ASTPSTVGAYGYT
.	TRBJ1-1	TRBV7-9	ASSTPNRGEGPEAF
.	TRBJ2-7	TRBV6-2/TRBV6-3	ASSHRTGLYEQY
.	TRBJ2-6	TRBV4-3	ASSQTVSGANVLT
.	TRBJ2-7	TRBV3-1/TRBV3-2	ASSQGLGSATYEQY
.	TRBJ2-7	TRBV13	ASSFRLYEQY
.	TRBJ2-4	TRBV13	ASGLAGGPGAKNIQY
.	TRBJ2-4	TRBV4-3	ASSQETGIHIQY